This T cell receptor (beta chain) was found in a study of T cell responses to AZD1222 COVID-19 vaccine. Study-level results: Baseline serology detected seropositivity in only six AZD1222 recipients. Donors were chiefly white British, with a greater number of females, and clonal diversity was perhaps underestimated. The span of vaccine-associated CD4 TCRs extended across spike, with dominance at 160-218 and 743-854.

TCRdb's copy holds only in-frame clones and misses some; the assay was immunoSEQ multiplex PCR. The sample lists about 150,000 clones; approximately 88% were seen once. As concerns this clone: Its antigen is unidentified.

CDR1 is MNHEY, CDR2 SVGAGI, per germline. V was shortened by 6 bases and J by 7 bases, with 13 bases between the two germline ends. The CDR3 sequence is 14 residues long. Source: peripheral blood, taken 28 days after the second AZD1222 dose. This rearrangement joins TRBV6-5 to TRBJ1-6; no clear D. The origin of this receptor is an adult who received the AZD1222 COVID-19 vaccine. This CDR3 is CASSYDLTNSPLHF. DNA for the CDR3: TGTGCCAGCAGCTATGACTTGACCAATTCACCCCTCCACTTT.